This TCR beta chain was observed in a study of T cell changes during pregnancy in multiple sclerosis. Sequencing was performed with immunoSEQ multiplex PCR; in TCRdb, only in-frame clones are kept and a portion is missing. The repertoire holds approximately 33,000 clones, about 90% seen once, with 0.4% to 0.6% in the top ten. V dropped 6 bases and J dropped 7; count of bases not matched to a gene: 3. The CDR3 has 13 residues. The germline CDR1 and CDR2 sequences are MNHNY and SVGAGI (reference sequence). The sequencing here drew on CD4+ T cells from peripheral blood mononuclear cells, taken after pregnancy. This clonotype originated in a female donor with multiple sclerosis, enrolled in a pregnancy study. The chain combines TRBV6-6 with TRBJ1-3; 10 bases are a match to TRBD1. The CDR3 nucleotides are TGTGCCAGCAGCGGACAGGGGGTTAACACCATATATTTT. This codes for CASSGQGVNTIYF.